This paragraph covers one TCR beta chain sequence. With a much larger clone just one base away, this may be a read error. This record comes from a study of human T cells and chemical hapten exposure. Study information: How much TCR each sample yielded varied, mostly because pooled library volumes differed slightly.

The length of the CDR3 is 12 residues. The germline V gene encodes CDR1 SNHLY and CDR2 FYNNEI. The germline V and J ends were trimmed by 5 bases and 4 bases, with 6 bases remaining between them. TCRdb analysed the RACE reads with MiXCR anew, one entry per CDR3 protein. Here the sample spans about 30,000 distinct CDR3 sequences, less than 6% being singletons. Stated time point: healthy volunteer bleed at 6 weeks. The total RNA was obtained from whole blood that was not fractionated. The chain couples TRBV2 to TRBJ1-5; the D is unclear. The source is a human donor in good health. Some clones in this sample may be carry-over from other donors' samples. Sequences were obtained from whole blood. CDR3 protein: CASSKGNQPQHF. CDR3 nucleotides: TGTGCCAGCAGTAAAGGGAATCAGCCCCAGCATTTT. The entire variable domain, with the rest obtained from reference TRBV2 and TRBJ1-5, is as follows: EPEVTQTPSHQVTQMGQEVILRCVPISNHLYFYWYRQILGQKVEFLVSFYNNEISEKSEIFDDQFSVERPDGSNFTLKIRSTKLEDSAMYFCASSKGNQPQHFGDGTRLSIL.